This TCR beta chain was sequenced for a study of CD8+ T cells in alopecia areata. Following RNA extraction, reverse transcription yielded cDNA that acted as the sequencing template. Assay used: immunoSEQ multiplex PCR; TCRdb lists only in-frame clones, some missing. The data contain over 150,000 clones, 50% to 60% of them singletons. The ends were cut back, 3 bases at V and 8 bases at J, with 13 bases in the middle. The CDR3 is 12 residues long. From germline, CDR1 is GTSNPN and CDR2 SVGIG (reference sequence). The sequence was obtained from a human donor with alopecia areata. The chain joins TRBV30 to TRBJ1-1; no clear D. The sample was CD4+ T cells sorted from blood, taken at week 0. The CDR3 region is CAWRSGLQEAFF. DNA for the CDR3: TGTGCCTGGAGGTCGGGTCTCCAAGAAGCTTTCTTT. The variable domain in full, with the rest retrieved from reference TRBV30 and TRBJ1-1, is SQTIHQWPATLVQPVGSPLSLECTVEGTSNPNLYWYRQAAGRGLQLLFYSVGIGQISSEVPQNLSASRPQDRQFILSSKKLLLSDSGFYLCAWRSGLQEAFFGQGTRLTVV.